This TCR beta chain originates from a study of blood T cell repertoires in COVID-19. Enrollees, roughly 18 to 89 years old, lived in approximately 24 US areas. Cohorts were determined from participant-reported clinical history. The CDR3 is 15 amino acids. CDR1 SGHAT and CDR2 FQNNGV come from the germline V gene. The J segment lost 5 bases and the V segment lost 4 bases, leaving 8 bases of the junction unmatched. TCRdb keeps only in-frame clones here, not all; method: immunoSEQ multiplex PCR. In the table there are roughly 300,000 clones, around 90% of which are singletons. The sequence came from a woman between 25 and 40 years old who had recovered from COVID-19. V usage is TRBV11-2 and J usage is TRBJ2-5, with 9 bases fitting TRBD2. Sequenced: PBMCs or T cells enriched from blood (not recorded which). The CDR3 is CASSSQGTSMETQYF. CDR3 DNA sequence: TGTGCCAGCAGCTCCCAGGGGACTAGCATGGAGACCCAGTACTTC.